A single sample gave rise to the 26 T cell receptor beta chains below, sequenced in a study of blood T cell repertoires in COVID-19. Sequencing used immunoSEQ multiplex PCR; TCRdb keeps in-frame clones, though not all of them. The sample has roughly 99,000 clones; 80% to 85% are singletons. The sequenced sample consisted of peripheral blood. These TCRs come from a man aged 65 to 85 with acute or convalescent COVID-19.

This chain joins TRBV3-1 (or the pseudogene TRBV3-2) and TRBJ2-1; D uncertain. Germline CDR1 is LGHDT and CDR2 is YNNKEL (reference sequence). Trimming pared 1 base from V and 3 bases from J, leaving 4 bases between. This CDR3 is 13 amino acids long. The CDR3 loop is CASSQAVYNEQFF. As DNA, the CDR3 is TGTGCCAGCAGCCAAGCAGTCTACAATGAGCAGTTCTTC.

The chain employs TRBV6-5 and TRBJ1-5; D is possibly TRBD1 (6 bases). This CDR3 is 14 amino acids long. Trimming stripped 5 bases from V and 5 bases from J, with 13 bases between. Germline values: CDR1 MNHEY, CDR2 SVGAGI. CDR3 bases: TGTGCCAGCAGTCGTCGGGGGGCGGATCAGCCCCAGCATTTT. Translation: CASSRRGADQPQHF.

The chain uses TRBV5-4 and TRBJ2-3; 9 positions agree with TRBD2. Losses at the gene ends were 0 bases for V and 4 bases for J; bases not matched to a gene: 9. CDR3 length: 17 residues. Germline CDR1 is SGHNT and CDR2 is YYREEE (reference sequence). Here the CDR3 reads CASSLGFGGGAADTQYF. The CDR3 nucleotides are TGTGCCAGCAGCTTGGGTTTCGGCGGGGGGGCGGCAGATACGCAGTATTTT.

This clone was seen once. CDR3 sequence (DNA): TGTGCCAGCAGCGTAGATGGGACAGGGGTCACAGATACGCAGTATTTT. This codes for CASSVDGTGVTDTQYF. V and J are TRBV9 and TRBJ2-3; 10 nucleotides match TRBD1. The germline gives CDR1 SGDLS, CDR2 YYNGEE. V shed 0 bases, J shed 2 bases, and the junction held 3 bases outside the gene matches. The CDR3 is made up of 16 amino acids.

This clone has a handful of counts. Relative to the germline gene, one junction end is altered; a read error may explain this. CDR3: CVSSKPYIAGNTGELFF. DNA for the CDR3: TGTGTCAGCTCTAAACCCTACATTGCGGGGAACACCGGGGAGCTGTTTTTT. The chain links TRBV2 to TRBJ2-2, with D perhaps TRBD2 (5 bases). In germline, CDR1 is SNHLY, CDR2 FYNNEI. The CDR3 sequence is 17 residues long. Filled out from reference TRBV2 and TRBJ2-2, the complete variable domain reads EPEVTQTPSHQVTQMGQEVILRCVPISNHLYFYWYRQILGQKVEFLVSFYNNEISEKSEIFDDQFSVERPDGSNFTLKIRSTKLEDSAMYFCVSSKPYIAGNTGELFFGEGSRLTVL.

The rearrangement joins TRBV4-1 to TRBJ1-2; tentative D call: TRBD1 (5 bases). The CDR3 consists of 16 residues. V lost 0 bases and J lost 6, with 17 bases in between. Germline CDR1 and CDR2: MGHRA and YSYEKL. CDR3 DNA sequence: TGCGCCAGCAGCCAAGATTTGGGGCCACCCTTCCATGGCTACACCTTC. This translates into CASSQDLGPPFHGYTF.

The rearrangement uses TRBV2 and TRBJ1-2; TRBD1 might be the D (5 bases). The length of the CDR3 is 14 residues. Germline loops: CDR1 SNHLY, CDR2 FYNNEI. V lost 0 bases and J 8 bases, leaving 13 bases between the germline ends. The CDR3 sequence is CASSEALAGRGYTF. In nucleotides, the CDR3 is TGTGCCAGCAGTGAAGCGCTGGCAGGGCGGGGCTACACCTTC.

This clone was detected only a few times. CDR3 sequence: CASSQGAGSNSPLHF. The CDR3 coding sequence is TGTGCCAGCAGCCAAGGGGCAGGGTCCAATTCACCCCTCCACTTT. This chain joins TRBV14 and TRBJ1-6, with D perhaps TRBD1 (5 bases). The CDR3 is 15 residues long. Looked up from germline, CDR1 is SGHDN and CDR2 is FVKESK. Trimming removed 1 base from V and 7 bases from J, with 11 bases in between.

The DNA for the CDR3 is TGTGCCAGCAGCGGTTGGGACAGGAGTGAGCAGTTCTTC. Translation gives CASSGWDRSEQFF. The chain uses TRBV7-9 and TRBJ2-1; 8 nucleotides line up with TRBD1. The germline V gene encodes CDR1 SEHNR and CDR2 FQNEAQ (reference sequence). This CDR3 spans 13 amino acids. The junction had 6 bases not matched to a gene; V was cut back by 5 bases and J by 9 bases.

This clone was seen just once. The CDR3 nucleotides read TGTGCCAGCAGCGCAGGGTCGGGCACCGGGGAGCTGTTTTTT. It yields the protein CASSAGSGTGELFF. This rearrangement joins TRBV6-5 to TRBJ2-2, with D possibly being TRBD1 (5 bases). The V gene lost 6 bases and the J gene lost 4 bases, with 12 bases spanning the gap. The CDR3 length is 14 residues. Per the germline V gene, CDR1 is MNHEY and CDR2 is SVGAGI.

The chain has TRBV9 and TRBJ2-7; D uncertain. Deletions cut 1 base from V and 6 bases from J, with 17 bases between. CDR3 length: 15 amino acids. The germline V gene encodes CDR1 SGDLS and CDR2 YYNGEE. CDR3 amino acids: CASSVIDTSPLEQYF. CDR3 DNA sequence: TGTGCCAGCAGCGTAATCGACACAAGCCCCCTCGAGCAGTACTTC.

The chain carries TRBV18 and TRBJ2-7; possible D gene TRBD2, 5 bases. Germline-derived CDR1 and CDR2 are KGHSH and LQKENI. The length of the CDR3 is 13 residues. Trimming stripped 8 bases from V and 3 bases from J, with 14 bases between. The CDR3 DNA follows: TGTGCCAGCGGGCTGGGTGAGGGCTACGAGCAGTACTTC. It yields the protein CASGLGEGYEQYF. Complete variable domain (other parts from reference TRBV18 and TRBJ2-7): NAGVMQNPRHLVRRRGQEARLRCSPMKGHSHVYWYRQLPEEGLKFMVYLQKENIIDESGMPKERFSAEFPKEGPSILRIQQVVRGDSAAYFCASGLGEGYEQYFGPGTRLTVT.

The V gene is TRBV4-3, the J gene TRBJ1-3; TRBD1 might be the D (5 bases). The CDR3 has 15 residues. Germline V gives CDR1 LGHNA, CDR2 YSLEER. Trimming removed 2 bases from V and 4 bases from J, with 12 bases in between. As DNA, the CDR3 is TGCGCCAGCAGCCAATTTCAGGGAACGGGAAACACCATATATTTT. Protein: CASSQFQGTGNTIYF.

The rearrangement joins TRBV3-1 (or the pseudogene TRBV3-2) to TRBJ1-4, with D possibly matching TRBD1 (6 bases). Trimming pared 7 bases from V and 6 bases from J, leaving 21 bases between. Germline CDR1 is LGHDT and CDR2 is YNNKEL (reference sequence). CDR3 length equals 16 residues. Written as DNA, the CDR3 is TGTGCCAGCACCTACAACAGGGCGCAGGAGGATGAAAAACTGTTTTTT. The encoded protein is CASTYNRAQEDEKLFF.

The chain uses TRBV12-2 and TRBJ2-7; TRBD1 is the table's D call and was not checked against the DNA. TRBV12-2 is described as a pseudogene. The CDR3 has 15 amino acids. CDR3 sequence reads: CASRLVEGALYEQYF. The CDR3 DNA reads as TGTGCAAGTCGCTTAGTCGAAGGGGCTCTCTACGAGCAGTACTTC.

CDR3 residues: CASSLGQDTQYF. DNA for the CDR3: TGCGCCAGCAGCTTGGGTCAAGATACGCAGTATTTT. V usage is TRBV5-1 and J usage is TRBJ2-3; D is undetermined. CDR3 length: 12 amino acids. Germline V lookup: CDR1 SGHRS, CDR2 YFSETQ. The V and J ends lost 0 bases and 5 bases respectively, with 4 bases between them.

The V and J genes are TRBV9 and TRBJ1-6, with D perhaps matching TRBD1 (5 bases). Trimming cost V 0 bases and J 10 bases, with 11 bases left between them. CDR1 SGDLS and CDR2 YYNGEE come from the germline V gene. The CDR3 loop spans 14 amino acids. CDR3 amino acids: CASSVDQGNSPLHF. For the CDR3, the DNA is TGTGCCAGCAGCGTAGATCAGGGAAACTCACCCCTCCACTTT.

This sequence joins TRBV19 and TRBJ1-2; no firm D call. The CDR3 totals 17 residues. V lost 3 bases and J 0 bases, leaving 17 bases between the germline ends. The germline V gene has CDR1 LNHDA and CDR2 SQIVND (reference sequence). The CDR3 nucleotides are TGTGCCAGTAGTATGCATATTCCCGTTGGAGCTAACTATGGCTACACCTTC. The encoded protein is CASSMHIPVGANYGYTF. Together with reference TRBV19 and TRBJ1-2, the CDR3 gives the full variable domain: DGGITQSPKYLFRKEGQNVTLSCEQNLNHDAMYWYRQDPGQGLRLIYYSQIVNDFQKGDIAEGYSVSREKKESFPLTVTSAQKNPTAFYLCASSMHIPVGANYGYTFGSGTRLTVV.

The CDR3 spells CASIRMGQPSYEQYF. The CDR3 DNA sequence: TGTGCCAGTATTAGGATGGGGCAACCCTCCTACGAGCAGTACTTC. The chain joins TRBV19 to TRBJ2-7; TRBD1 might be the D (5 bases). CDR1 LNHDA and CDR2 SQIVND come from the germline V gene (reference sequence). The CDR3 covers 15 residues. V was clipped by 7 bases and J by 0 bases, with 16 bases between them.

The rearrangement joins TRBV29-1 to TRBJ1-2; D call uncertain. Germline CDR1 and CDR2: SQVTM and ANQGSEA. V lost 1 base and J lost 0, with 9 bases in between. This CDR3 comprises 14 residues. The CDR3 sequence is CSVEAFVPNYGYTF. The CDR3 DNA follows: TGCAGCGTTGAAGCGTTCGTCCCTAACTATGGCTACACCTTC. The full variable domain, with the rest looked up from reference TRBV29-1 and TRBJ1-2, is SAVISQKPSRDICQRGTSLTIQCQVDSQVTMMFWYRQQPGQSLTLIATANQGSEATYESGFVIDKFPISRPNLTFSTLTVSNMSPEDSSIYLCSVEAFVPNYGYTFGSGTRLTVV.

The J gene is TRBJ2-7, the V gene TRBV3-1 (or the pseudogene TRBV3-2), with 9 bases fitting TRBD1. There are 17 residues in the CDR3. V lost 4 bases and J lost 0; bases outside the gene matches: 10. The germline CDR1 and CDR2 sequences are LGHDT and YNNKEL (reference sequence). The CDR3 DNA sequence: TGTGCCAGCAGCCCCCACTGGGGACAGGGATTCTCCTACGAGCAGTACTTC. Translating gives CASSPHWGQGFSYEQYF.

This chain uses TRBV19 with TRBJ2-5, with TRBD1 as a possible D gene (5 bases). The CDR3 loop spans 13 amino acids. Trimming shortened V by 4 bases and J by 2 bases, and 8 bases separated the two germline ends. CDR1 and CDR2 from the germline V gene are LNHDA and SQIVND (reference sequence). As DNA, the CDR3 is TGTGCCAGTAGTAGGGGCAGTCAAGAGACCCAGTACTTC. This translates into CASSRGSQETQYF.

V and J are TRBV10-2 and TRBJ2-1, with 9 bases identical to TRBD2. Trimming at V came to 6 bases and at J to 8 bases, leaving 5 bases not matched to a gene. This CDR3 contains 13 residues. Germline CDR1 WSHSY, CDR2 SAAADI. The CDR3 reads CASRLAGVDEQFF. CDR3 nucleotides: TGCGCCAGCAGGTTAGCGGGGGTGGATGAGCAGTTCTTC.

The chain couples TRBV5-1 to TRBJ2-5; D is unresolved. CDR3 length: 13 residues. V lost 1 base and J 2 bases, leaving 6 bases between the germline ends. Germline V CDR1 and CDR2: SGHRS, YFSETQ. CDR3 region: CASSLRGQETQYF. CDR3 bases: TGCGCCAGCAGCTTGCGCGGACAAGAGACCCAGTACTTC.

Only a few counts were recorded for this clone. The gene calls are TRBV19 and TRBJ1-1; 8 bases line up with TRBD1. This CDR3 region has 13 residues. Germline V lookup: CDR1 LNHDA, CDR2 SQIVND (reference sequence). The ends lost 10 bases at V and 0 bases at J; junction bases unmatched: 4. CDR3 in amino acids: CATNRGLNTEAFF. CDR3 DNA sequence: TGTGCCACGAACAGGGGGTTGAACACTGAAGCTTTCTTT.

The chain uses TRBV6-1 and TRBJ1-2; D is unresolved. CDR3 length: 16 amino acids. From germline, CDR1 is MNHNS and CDR2 SASEGT. V lost 4 bases to trimming and J lost 0 bases, with 15 bases between them. DNA of the CDR3: TGTGCCAGCAGTGGAACATTCCGTCCCACTAACTATGGCTACACCTTC. It codes for CASSGTFRPTNYGYTF.